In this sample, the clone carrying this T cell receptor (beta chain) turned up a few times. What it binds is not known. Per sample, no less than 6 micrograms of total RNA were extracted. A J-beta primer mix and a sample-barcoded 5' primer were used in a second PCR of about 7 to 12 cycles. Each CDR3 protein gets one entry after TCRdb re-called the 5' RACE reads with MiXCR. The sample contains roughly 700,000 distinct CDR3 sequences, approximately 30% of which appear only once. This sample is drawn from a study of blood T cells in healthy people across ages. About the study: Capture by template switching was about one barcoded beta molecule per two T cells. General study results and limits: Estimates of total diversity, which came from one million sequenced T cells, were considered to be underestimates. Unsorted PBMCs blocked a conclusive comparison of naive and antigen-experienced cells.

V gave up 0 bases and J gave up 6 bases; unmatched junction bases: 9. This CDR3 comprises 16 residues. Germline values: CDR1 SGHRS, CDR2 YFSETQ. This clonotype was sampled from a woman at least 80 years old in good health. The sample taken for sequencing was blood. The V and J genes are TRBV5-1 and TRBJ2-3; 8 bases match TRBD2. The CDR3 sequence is CASSLDGTRAYDTQYF. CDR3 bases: TGCGCCAGCAGCTTGGATGGGACTAGAGCATACGATACGCAGTATTTT.